The 27 T cell receptor beta chains below come from one sample, sequenced in a study of technical replicates of blood from several donors. Profiled with immunoSEQ multiplex PCR; TCRdb holds only in-frame clones, not every one. The repertoire holds about 97,000 clones, 95% to 96% seen once, with 0.2% to 0.25% in the top ten. The sequencing input was T cells isolated from PBMCs. These receptors came from a human donor in good health.

This clone was counted only a few times. The chain has TRBV21-1 and TRBJ1-1; the table assigns TRBD1, which was not confirmed against the DNA. TRBV21-1 is reported as a pseudogene. This CDR3 has 14 amino acids. The CDR3 protein is CASKSGTGSTEAFF. CDR3 bases: TGTGCCAGCAAGTCCGGGACAGGGAGTACTGAAGCTTTCTTT.

J is TRBJ2-7 and V is TRBV13, with TRBD2 identical over 8 bases. Trimming took 2 bases from V and 2 from J; bases not matched to a gene: 11. Germline assignment: CDR1 PRHDT and CDR2 FYEKMQ (reference sequence). The CDR3 covers 17 residues. CDR3 DNA: TGTGCCAGCAGCTTAAAGCGGGGGTCGGGGAGGACCTACGAGCAGTACTTC. It encodes CASSLKRGSGRTYEQYF.

This clone was counted a single time. The V gene is TRBV6-5, the J gene TRBJ1-4, with 9 bases aligning to TRBD1. CDR3 length: 15 amino acids. CDR1 is MNHEY and CDR2 is SVGAGI in the germline V gene. With V trimmed by 6 bases and J by 8 bases, 10 bases remained unmatched. DNA for the CDR3: TGTGCCAGCAGGGCCCCCGGGACAGGGCGGGAAAAACTGTTTTTT. Translating gives CASRAPGTGREKLFF.

This clone was observed a single time. V usage is TRBV7-2 and J usage is TRBJ1-5; TRBD1 aligns across 7 bases. The V gene's germline CDR1 is SGHTA and CDR2 FQGNSA. Trimming cost V 1 base and J 10 bases; bases outside gene matches: 13. There are 16 residues in the CDR3. CDR3 protein: CASSLGGQPPVGPQHF. Written as DNA, the CDR3 is TGTGCCAGCAGCTTAGGGGGACAGCCCCCAGTTGGACCCCAGCATTTT.

The CDR3 DNA reads as TGTGCCAGTAGTCCGCGGGGGCTTGATGAAGCTTTCTTT. Amino acids: CASSPRGLDEAFF. The chain carries TRBV19 and TRBJ1-1; tentatively, D is TRBD1 (6 bases). From germline, CDR1 is LNHDA and CDR2 SQIVND (reference sequence). V was trimmed by 5 bases and J by 7 bases, leaving 14 bases between them. The CDR3 extends over 13 amino acids.

V is TRBV19 and J is TRBJ2-1, with 7 bases that match TRBD2. CDR1 is LNHDA and CDR2 is SQIVND in the germline V gene (reference sequence). This CDR3 comprises 16 residues. J lost 3 bases, V lost 2 bases, and 7 bases had no gene match. The CDR3 nucleotides read TGTGCCAGTAGTATAAGGAAGCGGGAAGACTACAATGAGCAGTTCTTC. It translates to CASSIRKREDYNEQFF.

The V call is TRBV6-5, the J call TRBJ1-1, with D possibly TRBD1 on 5 matching bases. This CDR3 is 14 amino acids long. Germline lookup yields CDR1 MNHEY and CDR2 SVGAGI. Trimming took off 7 bases at V and 7 bases at J, with 19 bases between the two ends. This CDR3 reads CASNLGKGVDEAFF. CDR3 DNA sequence: TGTGCCAGCAATTTAGGTAAAGGGGTAGATGAAGCTTTCTTT.

The chain uses TRBV27 and TRBJ1-3; possibly TRBD1 for D (6 bases). The CDR3 runs 17 residues. Trimming shortened V by 6 bases and J by 2 bases, and 20 bases separated the two germline ends. Germline lookup yields CDR1 MNHEY and CDR2 SMNVEV (reference sequence). DNA of the CDR3: TGTGCCAGCAGCCCCGGGACATATGGCGGTGCTGGAAACACCATATATTTT. Its protein is CASSPGTYGGAGNTIYF.

The chain is built from TRBV29-1 and TRBJ1-2; TRBD1 might be the D (6 bases). The germline gives CDR1 SQVTM, CDR2 ANQGSEA. Trimming left V 5 bases short and J 6 bases short, with 10 bases between. The CDR3 covers 11 residues. The CDR3 nucleotides are TGCAGCGTTCGAACAGGGCATGGCTACACCTTC. It specifies CSVRTGHGYTF. Complete variable domain (other parts from reference TRBV29-1 and TRBJ1-2): SAVISQKPSRDICQRGTSLTIQCQVDSQVTMMFWYRQQPGQSLTLIATANQGSEATYESGFVIDKFPISRPNLTFSTLTVSNMSPEDSSIYLCSVRTGHGYTFGSGTRLTVV.

This chain uses TRBV6-1 with TRBJ2-7, with TRBD1 matching 7 bases. CDR1 and CDR2 (germline): MNHNS, SASEGT. The junction had 7 bases not matched to a gene; V was cut back by 3 bases and J by 2 bases. The CDR3 contains 15 residues. The CDR3 sequence is CASSDRDSVPYEQYF. CDR3 sequence (DNA): TGTGCCAGCAGTGACCGGGACAGTGTACCCTACGAGCAGTACTTC.

V usage is TRBV19 and J usage is TRBJ1-3; possible D gene TRBD1, 5 bases. Looked up from germline, CDR1 is LNHDA and CDR2 is SQIVND (reference sequence). The germline V and J ends were trimmed by 7 bases and 2 bases, with 12 bases remaining between them. The CDR3 is 14 residues long. The DNA of the CDR3 is TGTGCCAGTAACAAAGGGGATCCTGGAAACACCATATATTTT. Residues: CASNKGDPGNTIYF.

The CDR3, as DNA: TGCGCCAGCAGCTTAAACAGGGGGCCCGAAGCTTTCTTT. Translating gives CASSLNRGPEAFF. The V and J genes are TRBV5-1 and TRBJ1-1; 9 nucleotides agree with TRBD1. Germline V lookup: CDR1 SGHRS, CDR2 YFSETQ. The length of the CDR3 is 13 residues. J was trimmed by 8 bases and V by 2 bases; bases with no gene match: 4.

The chain employs TRBV11-2 and TRBJ2-1; TRBD1 might be the D (5 bases). Trimming pared 0 bases from V and 1 base from J, leaving 10 bases between. There are 16 residues in the CDR3. CDR1 is SGHAT, CDR2 FQNNGV, per germline. As DNA, the CDR3 is TGTGCCAGCAGCTTAGATCGTGGGGCTTCCTACAATGAGCAGTTCTTC. Translation gives CASSLDRGASYNEQFF.

This chain links TRBV27 with TRBJ2-7; 7 nucleotides line up with TRBD1. Losses at the gene ends were 5 bases for V and 2 bases for J; bases not matched to a gene: 6. The CDR3 extends over 14 amino acids. CDR1 MNHEY and CDR2 SMNVEV come from the germline V gene (reference sequence). This CDR3 reads CASSLTGLTYEQYF. The DNA for the CDR3 is TGTGCCAGCAGTCTGACAGGGCTAACCTACGAGCAGTACTTC.

The chain couples TRBV7-9 to TRBJ1-2; D is uncertain. V lost 1 base and J lost 8, with 11 bases in between. The CDR3 contains 13 residues. Looked up from germline, CDR1 is SEHNR and CDR2 is FQNEAQ (reference sequence). The CDR3 reads CASSLGQLRGYTF. DNA for the CDR3: TGTGCCAGCAGCTTAGGTCAGCTGAGGGGCTACACCTTC.

This clone was picked up one time. CDR3 DNA sequence: TGTGCCAGCAGCTTAGTTAACAATGAGCAGTTCTTC. As protein: CASSLVNNEQFF. J is TRBJ2-1 and V is TRBV7-9; D uncertain. The V gene lost 1 base and the J gene lost 5 bases, with 3 bases spanning the gap. This CDR3 spans 12 amino acids. Per germline, CDR1 SEHNR and CDR2 FQNEAQ (reference sequence). Full variable domain (missing parts from reference TRBV7-9 and TRBJ2-1): DTGVSQNPRHKITKRGQNVTFRCDPISEHNRLYWYRQTLGQGPEFLTYFQNEAQLEKSRLLSDRFSAERPKGSFSTLEIQRTEQGDSAMYLCASSLVNNEQFFGPGTRLTVL.

This chain links TRBV28 with TRBJ1-5; TRBD1 matches 9 bases. This CDR3 comprises 16 residues. Germline V gene sequence: CDR1 MDHEN, CDR2 SYDVKM. Trimming removed 6 bases from V and 1 base from J; junction bases left unmatched: 7. This CDR3 reads CASSSHGTGSNQPQHF. CDR3 nucleotide sequence: TGTGCCAGCAGCTCGCACGGGACAGGGAGCAATCAGCCCCAGCATTTT.

The CDR3 DNA is TGCGCCAGCAGCTTGGGTCCGAGGACAGGGGGCACAGATACGCAGTATTTT. Its protein is CASSLGPRTGGTDTQYF. The gene calls are TRBV5-1 and TRBJ2-3; 9 bases are a match to TRBD1. V trimming: 0 bases; J trimming: 1 base; junction bases outside the gene matches: 6. Germline CDR1 and CDR2: SGHRS and YFSETQ. The CDR3 is made up of 17 amino acids.

V is TRBV27 and J is TRBJ2-7; no clear D gene. The CDR3 is 13 residues long. Deletions cut 5 bases from V and 3 bases from J, with 11 bases between. Per the germline V gene, CDR1 is MNHEY and CDR2 is SMNVEV (reference sequence). The CDR3 DNA follows: TGTGCCAGCAGTCAAGGCGGTAACTACGAGCAGTACTTC. Protein product: CASSQGGNYEQYF.

The chain has TRBV27 and TRBJ2-7, with D perhaps TRBD2 (5 bases). CDR3 length: 15 residues. CDR1 is MNHEY and CDR2 is SMNVEV in the germline V gene (reference sequence). V lost 1 base and J 0 bases, leaving 10 bases between the germline ends. The CDR3 coding sequence is TGTGCCAGCAGTTTATTCGGGGTGTCCTCCTACGAGCAGTACTTC. The encoded protein is CASSLFGVSSYEQYF.

The CDR3 coding sequence is TGTGCCAGTGAGAAGAACACTGAAGCTTTCTTT. Translating gives CASEKNTEAFF. This rearrangement joins TRBV9 to TRBJ1-1; D remains ambiguous. Deletions cut 8 bases from V and 1 base from J, with 6 bases between. Germline CDR1 SGDLS, CDR2 YYNGEE. CDR3 length equals 11 residues.

The chain is built from TRBV27 and TRBJ1-5; 8 bases are shared with TRBD1. V gave up 6 bases and J gave up 4 bases; unmatched junction bases: 2. CDR1 and CDR2 (germline): MNHEY, SMNVEV (reference sequence). This CDR3 is built from 13 residues. The CDR3 DNA follows: TGTGCCAGCAGGCGGACAGGGAATCAGCCCCAGCATTTT. The encoded protein is CASRRTGNQPQHF.

The J gene is TRBJ2-7, the V gene TRBV5-1; D is possibly TRBD2 (5 bases). The V gene's germline CDR1 is SGHRS and CDR2 YFSETQ. V lost 0 bases and J lost 2, with 9 bases in between. The CDR3 is 14 amino acids. CDR3 amino acids: CASSLDGEAYEQYF. The CDR3 DNA sequence: TGCGCCAGCAGCTTGGACGGGGAAGCCTACGAGCAGTACTTC.

This clone was recorded a few times. The chain has TRBV7-3 and TRBJ1-1; 7 bases are shared with TRBD1. The CDR3 consists of 15 residues. V lost 5 bases, J lost 0 bases, and 6 bases stayed unmatched. CDR1 SGHTA and CDR2 FQGTGA come from the germline V gene. The CDR3 coding sequence is TGTGCCAGCAGCGTACAGGGGTCTATGAACACTGAAGCTTTCTTT. It translates to CASSVQGSMNTEAFF.

The V gene is TRBV7-8, the J gene TRBJ2-5, with 7 bases fitting TRBD2. V trimming: 5 bases; J trimming: 1 base; junction bases outside the gene matches: 10. CDR3 size: 16 residues. The germline V gene encodes CDR1 SGHVS and CDR2 FQNEAQ. The CDR3 nucleotides are TGTGCCAGCAGCAGATATAGCGGGCGTCTCCAAGAGACCCAGTACTTC. Translating gives CASSRYSGRLQETQYF.

The chain recombines TRBV11-2 with TRBJ2-3; TRBD1 matches 7 bases. The CDR3 loop spans 18 amino acids. Per germline, CDR1 SGHAT and CDR2 FQNNGV. Trimming took 3 bases from V and 2 from J; bases not matched to a gene: 14. The DNA of the CDR3 is TGTGCCAGCAGCTTTCCCCTAGAGGGGGCCCAACCCACAGATACGCAGTATTTT. Amino acid sequence: CASSFPLEGAQPTDTQYF.

The J gene is TRBJ2-5, the V gene TRBV7-2, with TRBD2 matching 11 bases. Germline V gene sequence: CDR1 SGHTA, CDR2 FQGNSA. The CDR3 totals 15 residues. V trimming: 3 bases; J trimming: 5 bases; junction bases outside the gene matches: 5. The DNA of the CDR3 is TGTGCCAGCAGCTTTAGCGGGAGGGCCGGTGAGACCCAGTACTTC. Protein: CASSFSGRAGETQYF.